A selection of T cell receptor beta chains follows, all from one sample in a study of blood T cell repertoires in COVID-19. Clones were read by immunoSEQ multiplex PCR, and TCRdb kept only the in-frame ones, dropping some. The sample holds roughly 30,000 clones, roughly 93% seen once. The sequencing input was peripheral blood. The receptors were sampled from a human donor in a cohort sampled during active COVID-19. The CDR3 runs from the conserved cysteine through the conserved F or W. The D gene is left open where the match is weak. Expanded clones get a size class; other rows say once, few or many, or leave the size out.

TRBJ2-1	NA	NA	TRBV11-2	TGTGCCAGCAGCTTAGAACCAGGGATTTCCTTTATGGTGGGGAATGAGCAGTTCTTC	CASSLEPGISFMVGNEQFF
TRBJ2-2	NA	TRBD2	TRBV30	TGTGCCTGGAGTAGGGCAGGGAGGGACACCGGGGAGCTGTTTTTT	CAWSRAGRDTGELFF
TRBJ1-1	few	NA	TRBV7-9	TGTGCCAGCAGCTTAACCCCCGGGGGGAACACTGAAGCTTTCTTT	CASSLTPGGNTEAFF
TRBJ1-5	NA	TRBD1	TRBV2	TGTGCCAGCATTGGGGTTGACAGGGCGGGTCCCCAGCATTTT	CASIGVDRAGPQHF
TRBJ2-7	NA	TRBD1	TRBV19	TGTGCCAGTCCCAGGTCTGGGACAGGGGACTCCTACGAGCAGTACTTC	CASPRSGTGDSYEQYF
TRBJ2-1	NA	TRBD2	TRBV2	TGTGCCAGCAGTGATTGGGAGAGCGGGAGGTTGTCCTACAATGAGCAGTTCTTC	CASSDWESGRLSYNEQFF
TRBJ1-6	NA	TRBD1	TRBV15	TGTGCCACCAGCAGAGATATGGGACAGGGGGTCTCCTATAATTCACCCCTCCACTTT	CATSRDMGQGVSYNSPLHF
TRBJ1-1	NA	TRBD1	TRBV19	TGTGCCAGTAGGATTCGGGGACAGCCGAACACTGAAGCTTTCTTT	CASRIRGQPNTEAFF
TRBJ2-1	once	TRBD2	TRBV20-1	TGCAGTGCTAGTGGACTAGCGGGAGGGCCAGACTACAATGAGCAGTTCTTC	CSASGLAGGPDYNEQFF
TRBJ2-5	NA	TRBD1	TRBV5-1	TGCGCCAGCAGCCAGGGGGAACAGGGGACCCAGTACTTC	CASSQGEQGTQYF
TRBJ2-3	NA	TRBD2	TRBV10-3	TGTGCCATCAGTGAGAGGGCTAGCGGGGGGAGCACAGATACGCAGTATTTT	CAISERASGGSTDTQYF
TRBJ2-7	NA	TRBD2	TRBV3-1/TRBV3-2	TGTGCCAGCAGCCATGAACGGACTAGTCGGTTCTACGAGCAGTACTTC	CASSHERTSRFYEQYF
TRBJ2-2	NA	TRBD1	TRBV7-8	TGTGCCAGCAGCGCCGACAGGGTTCCCGGGGAGCTGTTTTTT	CASSADRVPGELFF
TRBJ1-2	NA	NA	TRBV6-5	TGTGCCAGCAGTTACTCGATTCAGCGGTATGGCTACACCTTC	CASSYSIQRYGYTF
TRBJ2-5	NA	TRBD1	TRBV4-1	TGCGCCAGCAGCCCCACTCTCGAGGACAGGCCCTGGGAGACCCAGTACTTC	CASSPTLEDRPWETQYF
TRBJ1-6	NA	TRBD1	TRBV6-4	TGTGCCAGCAGTCTTACGGACAGGGTGGGCTCACCCCTCCACTTT	CASSLTDRVGSPLHF